These 29 T cell receptor beta chains were sequenced from one sample in a study of T cells in Graves' hyperthyroidism and ophthalmopathy (dated by TCRdb to the late 2010s). Library generation was performed with multiplex PCR. Reads for this sample came from an Illumina HiSeq 2000. TCR beta CDR3 regions were amplified from RNA transcripts. The TCR CDR3 was subjected to a first round of RT-PCR using the HTBI primer set and the Qiagen OneStep RT-PCR kit. The public reads were reprocessed in TCRdb via fastp at Q25 and MiXCR, keeping in-frame beta chains. Merged by CDR3 protein, the rows form single entries marked with the most common genes and DNA. The table for this sample lists 300,000 to 450,000 distinct CDR3 sequences; about 25% of them were counted only once. The leading ten clones occupy around 70% of the sample. Sample: blood. The receptors were sampled from a man aged 45-65 years with Graves' hyperthyroidism.

This clonotype was picked up many times. The chain joins TRBV6-1 to TRBJ1-5, with a possible D match to TRBD1 (5 bases). CDR3 length: 16 amino acids. CDR1 is MNHNS and CDR2 is SASEGT in the germline V gene. With 6 bases removed from V and 5 bases from J, the gap between germline ends came to 20 bases. CDR3 amino acids: CASSHKRGTGHQPQHF. The CDR3 DNA is TGTGCCAGCAGCCACAAGAGGGGCACTGGGCATCAGCCCCAGCATTTT.

V usage is TRBV11-2 and J usage is TRBJ1-2; D not certain. Per the germline V gene, CDR1 is SGHAT and CDR2 is FQNNGV. Trimming cost V 4 bases and J 1 base, with 7 bases left between them. The CDR3 runs 13 residues. The CDR3, as DNA: TGTGCCAGCAGCTATCGGAGTAACTATGGCTACACCTTC. This translates into CASSYRSNYGYTF.

This clonotype has at least ten counts. The chain has TRBV5-1 and TRBJ1-1, with D possibly matching TRBD1 (5 bases). The CDR3 has 13 residues. Germline V gene sequence: CDR1 SGHRS, CDR2 YFSETQ. The V end lost 4 bases, the J end lost 5 bases, and 12 bases lay between the germline ends. The CDR3 region is CASSPRGWTEAFF. CDR3 sequence (DNA): TGCGCCAGCAGCCCAAGGGGATGGACTGAAGCTTTCTTT. The full variable domain, rest sourced from reference TRBV5-1 and TRBJ1-1, is KAGVTQTPRYLIKTRGQQVTLSCSPISGHRSVSWYQQTPGQGLQFLFEYFSETQRNKGNFPGRFSGRQFSNSRSEMNVSTLELGDSALYLCASSPRGWTEAFFGQGTRLTVV.

This clonotype came up a few times. The chain joins TRBV28 to TRBJ2-1; no definite D call. The V and J ends lost 7 bases and 7 bases respectively, with 8 bases between them. Germline lookup yields CDR1 MDHEN and CDR2 SYDVKM. CDR3 length equals 11 residues. DNA of the CDR3: TGTGCCAGCACCGCGACTAATGAGCAGTTCTTC. This gives the protein CASTATNEQFF.

This clonotype appeared many times. CDR3 residues: CAIRTQTSGNNEQFF. CDR3 DNA sequence: TGTGCCATCAGGACTCAGACTAGCGGGAATAATGAGCAGTTCTTC. V is TRBV10-3 and J is TRBJ2-1; 11 bases line up with TRBD2. Per the germline V gene, CDR1 is ENHRY and CDR2 is SYGVKD. This CDR3 spans 15 amino acids. The V segment lost 6 bases and the J segment 7 bases; nucleotides outside the gene matches: 8.

This clonotype has just a few counts. The chain uses TRBV27 and TRBJ2-7; D is unresolved. This CDR3 contains 14 residues. Germline loops: CDR1 MNHEY, CDR2 SMNVEV (reference sequence). The germline V and J ends were trimmed by 0 bases and 6 bases, with 12 bases remaining between them. This CDR3 is CASSLSFRVGEQYF. CDR3 sequence (DNA): TGTGCCAGCAGTTTATCCTTTCGGGTCGGCGAGCAGTACTTC.

This clonotype was observed many times. The genes are TRBV28 and TRBJ2-7; TRBD2 might be the D (6 bases). V was pared by 2 bases and J by 6 bases, with 11 bases between. The CDR3 consists of 13 residues. Germline loops: CDR1 MDHEN, CDR2 SYDVKM. The CDR3 nucleotides are TGTGCCAGCAGTTTAGGGGGGTCGGGCGAGCAGTACTTC. Protein: CASSLGGSGEQYF. Variable domain in full (rest from reference TRBV28 and TRBJ2-7): DVKVTQSSRYLVKRTGEKVFLECVQDMDHENMFWYRQDPGLGLRLIYFSYDVKMKEKGDIPEGYSVSREKKERFSLILESASTNQTSMYLCASSLGGSGEQYFGPGTRLTVT.

The chain employs TRBV7-9 and TRBJ1-1; D remains ambiguous. The CDR3 is 13 amino acids. CDR1 is SEHNR and CDR2 is FQNEAQ in the germline V gene (reference sequence). Trimming left V 5 bases short and J 3 bases short, with 10 bases between. The CDR3 reads CASSHTVYTEAFF. Written as DNA, the CDR3 is TGTGCCAGCAGCCATACAGTTTACACTGAAGCTTTCTTT.

The V gene is TRBV19, the J gene TRBJ2-5, with a tentative D call TRBD2 (5 bases). V lost 1 base to trimming and J lost 0 bases, with 12 bases between them. The CDR3 extends over 16 amino acids. Germline CDR1 is LNHDA and CDR2 is SQIVND (reference sequence). CDR3 protein: CASSIGLGGYQETQYF. The CDR3 nucleotides are TGTGCCAGTAGTATAGGTTTGGGCGGGTACCAAGAGACCCAGTACTTC. The full variable domain, completed using reference TRBV19 and TRBJ2-5, is DGGITQSPKYLFRKEGQNVTLSCEQNLNHDAMYWYRQDPGQGLRLIYYSQIVNDFQKGDIAEGYSVSREKKESFPLTVTSAQKNPTAFYLCASSIGLGGYQETQYFGPGTRLLVL.

This clonotype was observed a few times. The J gene is TRBJ2-2, the V gene TRBV5-1, with TRBD2 matching 11 bases. The CDR3 is made up of 16 amino acids. CDR1 is SGHRS and CDR2 is YFSETQ in the germline V gene. After removal of 4 bases from V and 2 bases from J, the junction contained 4 bases not matched to a gene. The CDR3: CASSRTSGPNTGELFF. The CDR3 DNA is TGCGCCAGCAGCCGGACTAGCGGGCCTAACACCGGGGAGCTGTTTTTT.

The chain couples TRBV7-9 to TRBJ2-7; either TRBD1 or TRBD2 may supply D (5 bases each). Germline lookup yields CDR1 SEHNR and CDR2 FQNEAQ (reference sequence). The length of the CDR3 is 14 residues. The ends were cut back, 5 bases at V and 0 bases at J, with 11 bases in the middle. The CDR3 loop is CASSAGTYSYEQYF. CDR3 in DNA: TGTGCCAGCAGCGCCGGGACCTACTCCTACGAGCAGTACTTC.

This chain links TRBV6-2 or TRBV6-3 with TRBJ1-5; unclear D gene. Germline V gene data show CDR1 as MNHEY and CDR2 as SVGEGT. Trimming cost V 1 base and J 2 bases, with 18 bases left between them. This CDR3 has 18 amino acids. CDR3 sequence: CASSYYRSQATGNQPQHF. The CDR3 DNA follows: TGTGCCAGCAGTTACTACCGATCGCAGGCGACGGGCAATCAGCCCCAGCATTTT.

The rearrangement uses TRBV27 and TRBJ2-7; no definite D call. Germline-derived CDR1 and CDR2 are MNHEY and SMNVEV (reference sequence). V lost 2 bases to trimming and J lost 5 bases, with 13 bases between them. The CDR3 length is 14 residues. CDR3 sequence reads: CASSLAEAKDEQYF. CDR3 coding DNA: TGTGCCAGCAGTTTAGCCGAAGCCAAGGACGAGCAGTACTTC.

There are many counts of this clonotype. The rearrangement uses TRBV28 and TRBJ2-1, with 8 bases matching TRBD2. With V trimmed by 8 bases and J by 10 bases, 19 bases remained unmatched. The CDR3 runs to 16 residues. CDR1 and CDR2 (germline): MDHEN, SYDVKM. CDR3 sequence (DNA): TGTGCCAGCCCCCCAGCGGGAGTCCTCCGATCGGCCGAGCAGTTCTTC. It is translated as CASPPAGVLRSAEQFF.

In this sample, this clonotype turned up a few times. This chain connects TRBV5-5 to TRBJ2-2; no clear D. Germline assignment: CDR1 SGHKS and CDR2 YYEKEE (reference sequence). The CDR3 is 17 residues long. Trimming took off 4 bases at V and 0 bases at J, with 16 bases between the two ends. CDR3 DNA sequence: TGTGCCAGCAGCCGAACTTACACGTTCTCGAACACCGGGGAGCTGTTTTTT. Translated, it gives CASSRTYTFSNTGELFF.

The chain has TRBV6-1 and TRBJ2-1; 10 positions match TRBD2. CDR1 MNHNS and CDR2 SASEGT come from the germline V gene. The CDR3 totals 19 residues. The V gene end was trimmed by 2 bases and the J gene end by 1 base; junction bases not matched to a gene: 11. In DNA, the CDR3 is TGTGCCAGCAGTGAACAAGGACTAGCGGTCCTTAGGTCCTACAATGAGCAGTTCTTC. Translated, it gives CASSEQGLAVLRSYNEQFF.

This clonotype was seen many times. The chain combines TRBV3-1 with TRBJ2-3; D is ambiguous. Germline V gene lookup returns CDR1 LGHDT and CDR2 YNNKEL (reference sequence). Between the trimmed V and J ends, which lost 5 bases and 0 bases, there was a span of 9 bases. There are 14 residues in the CDR3. CDR3 bases: TGTGCCAGCAGCAAATACGGGAGCACAGATACGCAGTATTTT. Translation gives CASSKYGSTDTQYF.

The sample holds many counts of this clonotype. The chain is built from TRBV7-2 and TRBJ2-5; no firm D call. From germline, CDR1 is SGHTA and CDR2 FQGNSA. V shed 0 bases and J shed 7 bases, with 12 bases lying between them. The CDR3 has 14 residues. The CDR3 DNA reads as TGTGCCAGCAGCTTAGCGTCAAACCTTGGGACCCAGTACTTC. Amino acids: CASSLASNLGTQYF.

This clonotype was detected only a few times. The CDR3 loop is CASSFSGHNEQFF. For the CDR3, the DNA is TGCGCCAGCAGTTTTAGTGGCCACAATGAGCAGTTCTTC. The chain combines TRBV5-1 with TRBJ2-1; D is undetermined. The V gene's germline CDR1 is SGHRS and CDR2 YFSETQ. The CDR3 extends over 13 amino acids. V was trimmed by 5 bases and J by 5 bases, leaving 11 bases between them.

This clonotype was picked up many times. The chain is built from TRBV7-6 and TRBJ2-5; D is perhaps TRBD1 (6 bases). Trimming removed 2 bases from V and 5 bases from J, with 12 bases in between. Per germline, CDR1 SGHVS and CDR2 FNYEAQ. The CDR3 totals 14 residues. CDR3 protein: CASSLNRVGETQYF. CDR3 nucleotides: TGTGCCAGCAGCTTAAACAGGGTAGGGGAGACCCAGTACTTC.

The table lists this clonotype with a few counts. V gene TRBV14 combines with J gene TRBJ2-1, with D possibly being TRBD1 (6 bases). V gave up 5 bases and J gave up 6 bases, with 11 bases separating them. The CDR3 spans 13 residues. CDR1 and CDR2 from the germline V gene are SGHDN and FVKESK. The CDR3 sequence: CASSSFRGNEQFF. The CDR3 DNA is TGTGCCAGCAGCTCTTTCAGGGGCAATGAGCAGTTCTTC.

The chain has TRBV27 and TRBJ1-5, with TRBD1 matching 9 bases. The J segment lost 5 bases and the V segment lost 8 bases, leaving 4 bases of the junction unmatched. The CDR3 totals 13 residues. Germline V gene lookup returns CDR1 MNHEY and CDR2 SMNVEV (reference sequence). The CDR3 bases are TGTGCCAGCGAGACAGGGGGATATCAGCCCCAGCATTTT. This encodes CASETGGYQPQHF.

In its sample, this clonotype was seen a few times. V and J are TRBV27 and TRBJ2-1; 8 bases line up with TRBD2. V lost 5 bases, J lost 15 bases, and 12 bases stayed unmatched. Germline loops: CDR1 MNHEY, CDR2 SMNVEV (reference sequence). CDR3 size: 13 residues. CDR3 amino acids: CASSLGLAGEWFF. The CDR3 region has the DNA TGTGCCAGCAGTCTAGGACTAGCTGGAGAGTGGTTCTTC.

In the case of this clonotype: A much more abundant neighbour one base away suggests this may be a read error. The chain combines TRBV3-1 with TRBJ1-4; 9 nucleotides agree with TRBD1. CDR1 is LGHDT, CDR2 YNNKEL, per germline (reference sequence). The CDR3 is made up of 14 amino acids. J gave up 12 bases and V 2 bases, and 7 bases lay outside the gene matches. The CDR3 DNA is TGTGCCAGCAGCCAAAGGACAGGGGACGAAGAACTGTTTTTT. This encodes CASSQRTGDEELFF.

The table lists this clonotype with a few counts. V gene TRBV18 combines with J gene TRBJ1-4; no reliable D call. The CDR3 runs 16 residues. V was pared by 2 bases and J by 0 bases, with 10 bases between. Germline CDR1 reads KGHSH; CDR2 reads LQKENI. The CDR3, as DNA: TGTGCCAGCTCACCAAACGGCGTGGCAACTAATGAAAAACTGTTTTTT. Translation: CASSPNGVATNEKLFF. Full variable domain (outside the CDR3, taken from reference TRBV18 and TRBJ1-4): NAGVMQNPRHLVRRRGQEARLRCSPMKGHSHVYWYRQLPEEGLKFMVYLQKENIIDESGMPKERFSAEFPKEGPSILRIQQVVRGDSAAYFCASSPNGVATNEKLFFGSGTQLSVL.

This clonotype was detected only a few times. The chain has TRBV18 and TRBJ2-1, with 7 bases matching TRBD1. V lost 6 bases and J lost 1; bases outside the gene matches: 9. This CDR3 spans 16 amino acids. Germline V gene lookup returns CDR1 KGHSH and CDR2 LQKENI. The CDR3 loop is CASSQLGRGSYNEQFF. The CDR3 DNA sequence: TGTGCCAGCTCCCAGCTGGGCAGGGGGTCCTACAATGAGCAGTTCTTC.

The sample holds many counts of this clonotype. The rearrangement uses TRBV6-2 or TRBV6-3 and TRBJ1-2; the D gene is possibly TRBD1 (6 bases). In germline, CDR1 is MNHEY, CDR2 SVGEGT. CDR3 length equals 13 residues. The V gene lost 8 bases and the J gene lost 4 bases, with 14 bases spanning the gap. CDR3 protein: CASGPGTLYGYTF. The CDR3 coding sequence is TGTGCCAGCGGACCTGGGACACTCTATGGCTACACCTTC.

The rearrangement joins TRBV28 to TRBJ1-5, with a tentative D call TRBD1 (5 bases). Trimming cost V 4 bases and J 7 bases, with 23 bases left between them. This CDR3 has 17 amino acids. From germline, CDR1 is MDHEN and CDR2 SYDVKM. The CDR3 sequence is CASSSLPGRRAGQPQHF. Here the CDR3 DNA reads TGTGCCAGCAGTTCACTGCCGGGACGGCGGGCTGGGCAGCCCCAGCATTTT.

This clonotype was recorded a few times. The rearrangement joins TRBV29-1 to TRBJ2-5, with a weak D call TRBD1 (6 bases). Germline-derived CDR1 and CDR2 are SQVTM and ANQGSEA. V was shortened by 7 bases and J by 3 bases, with 24 bases between the two germline ends. CDR3 length: 16 amino acids. CDR3 residues: CSAHPGGGQGKETQYF. The DNA for the CDR3 is TGCAGCGCCCACCCCGGAGGTGGGCAGGGGAAAGAGACCCAGTACTTC.